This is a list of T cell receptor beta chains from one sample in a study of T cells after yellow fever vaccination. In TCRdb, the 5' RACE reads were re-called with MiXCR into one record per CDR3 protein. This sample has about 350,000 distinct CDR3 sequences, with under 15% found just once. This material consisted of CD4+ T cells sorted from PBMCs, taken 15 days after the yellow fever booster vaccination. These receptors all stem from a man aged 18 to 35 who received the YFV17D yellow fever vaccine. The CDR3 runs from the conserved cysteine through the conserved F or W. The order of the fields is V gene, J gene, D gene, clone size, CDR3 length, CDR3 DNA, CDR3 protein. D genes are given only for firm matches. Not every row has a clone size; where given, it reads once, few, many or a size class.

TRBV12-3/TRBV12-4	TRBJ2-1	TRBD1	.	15	TGTGCCAGCAGTTTAAGACAGGGGCAAACCAATGAGCAGTTCTTC	CASSLRQGQTNEQFF
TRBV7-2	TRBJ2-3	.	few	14	TGTGCCAGCAGCTTCGGCAGGGGCGTATATACGCAGTATTTT	CASSFGRGVYTQYF
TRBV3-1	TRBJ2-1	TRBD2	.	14	TGTGCCAGCAGCCGTGGGACTACATACAATGAGCAGTTCTTC	CASSRGTTYNEQFF
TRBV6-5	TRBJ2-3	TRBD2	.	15	TGTGCCAGCAGTGCTAGCGGGGGGGCCTCAGATACGCAGTATTTT	CASSASGGASDTQYF
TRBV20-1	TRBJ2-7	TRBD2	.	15	TGCAGTGCTAGAAGCAGCGGGGGGGCCGATTACGAGCAGTACTTC	CSARSSGGADYEQYF
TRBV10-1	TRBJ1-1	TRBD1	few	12	TGCGCCAGCAGTCCCGACAGGGACGAAGCTTTCTTT	CASSPDRDEAFF
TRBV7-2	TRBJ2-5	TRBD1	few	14	TGTGCCAGCAGCTTATCCAGGGGGCGGGAGACCCAGTACTTC	CASSLSRGRETQYF
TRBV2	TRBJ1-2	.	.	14	TGTGCCAGCTCTCGACCGGGGAGGGTCCATGGCTACACCTTC	CASSRPGRVHGYTF
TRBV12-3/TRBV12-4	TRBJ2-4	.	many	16	TGTGCCAGCAGTCCCAACCCGGGGCTAGCCAAAAACATTCAGTACTTC	CASSPNPGLAKNIQYF
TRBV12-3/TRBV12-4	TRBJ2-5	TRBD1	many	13	TGTGCCAGCAGAGGGACAGGCAGGGAGACCCAGTACTTC	CASRGTGRETQYF
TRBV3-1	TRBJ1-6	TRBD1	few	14	TGTGCCAGCAGCCAAGGACAGGGAGGATCACCCCTCCACTTT	CASSQGQGGSPLHF
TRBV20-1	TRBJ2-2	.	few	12	TGCAGTGCTAGGAGGGATTTCGGGGAGCTGTTTTTT	CSARRDFGELFF
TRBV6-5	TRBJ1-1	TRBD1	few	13	TGTGCCAGCAGTGGACAGGGGAGGTCTGAAGCTTTCTTT	CASSGQGRSEAFF
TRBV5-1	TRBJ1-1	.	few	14	TGCGCCAGCAGCTTTAGGGGCCGGACGACTGAAGCTTTCTTT	CASSFRGRTTEAFF
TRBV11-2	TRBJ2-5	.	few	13	TGTGCCAGCAGCTTAGCCGCCCTCCAGACCCAGTACTTC	CASSLAALQTQYF
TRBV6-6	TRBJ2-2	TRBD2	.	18	TGTGCCAGCAGTTACTCGCGCCTAGCGGGGGGAACGCGGGGGGAGCTGTTTTTT	CASSYSRLAGGTRGELFF
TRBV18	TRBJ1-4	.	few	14	TGTGCCAGCTCACCACAGGGTCCTAATGAAAAACTGTTTTTT	CASSPQGPNEKLFF
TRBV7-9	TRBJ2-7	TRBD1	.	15	TGTGCCAGCAGTTGGACCGGGACAGGACCCTACGAGCAGTACTTC	CASSWTGTGPYEQYF
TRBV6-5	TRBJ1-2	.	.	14	TGTGCCAGCACCGACCTCAACTTGGGGTACGGCTACACCTTC	CASTDLNLGYGYTF
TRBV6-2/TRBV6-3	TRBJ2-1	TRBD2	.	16	TGTGCCAGCAGTTACACCCGGGCTAGCGGGTACAATGAGCAGTTCTTC	CASSYTRASGYNEQFF
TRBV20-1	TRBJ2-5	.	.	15	TGCAGTGCTAGAGACGCAGTACAGGGAGGGGAGACCCAGTACTTC	CSARDAVQGGETQYF
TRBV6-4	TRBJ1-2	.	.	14	TGTGCCAGCAGTGACTCCGGAAGGAGCTATGGCTACACCTTC	CASSDSGRSYGYTF
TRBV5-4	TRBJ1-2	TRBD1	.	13	TGTGCCAGCAGCCTGGACAGGGAATCTGGCTACACCTTC	CASSLDRESGYTF
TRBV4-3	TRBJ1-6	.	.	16	TGCGCCAGCAGCCAACTCGTGACAGGAGATAATTCACCCCTCCACTTT	CASSQLVTGDNSPLHF
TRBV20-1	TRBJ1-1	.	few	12	TGCAGTGCTAGAGAGAGGCTCCTGGAAGCTTTCTTT	CSARERLLEAFF
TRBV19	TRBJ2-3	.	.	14	TGTGCCAGTAGTATAGGGACTCCCCCAGATACGCAGTATTTT	CASSIGTPPDTQYF
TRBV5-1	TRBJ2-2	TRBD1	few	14	TGCGCCAGCAGCTTCGGGACAGGGTTCGGGGAGCTGTTTTTT	CASSFGTGFGELFF
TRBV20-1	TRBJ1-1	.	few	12	TGCAGTGCTAGGGCCGGGGGGACTGAAGCTTTCTTT	CSARAGGTEAFF
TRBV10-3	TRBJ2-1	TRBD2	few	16	TGTGCCATCAGTGAGGCCGGGACTACCGGGGTCTATGAGCAGTTCTTC	CAISEAGTTGVYEQFF
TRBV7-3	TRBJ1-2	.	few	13	TGTGCCAGCAGCTATGCGGACTACTATGGCTACACCTTC	CASSYADYYGYTF
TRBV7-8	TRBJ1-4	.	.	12	TGTGCCAGCAGCGTGATTAATGAAAAACTGTTTTTT	CASSVINEKLFF
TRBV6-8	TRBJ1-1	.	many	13	TGTGCCGTCCCCCTCGGGACTCGCACTGAAGCTTTCTTT	CAVPLGTRTEAFF
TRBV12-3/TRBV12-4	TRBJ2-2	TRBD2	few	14	TGTGCCACGTCCGGGACTAGCGGTACCGGGGAGCTGTTTTTT	CATSGTSGTGELFF
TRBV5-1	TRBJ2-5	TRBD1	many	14	TGCGCCAGCAGCTCGGGACAGGGGAAAGAGACCCAGTACTTC	CASSSGQGKETQYF